What follows describes a single TCR beta chain. This entry is derived from a study of blood T cell repertoires in COVID-19. The CDR3 consists of 15 residues. Trimming left V 0 bases short and J 8 bases short, with 16 bases between. Germline loops: CDR1 KGHSH, CDR2 LQKENI. Participants came from about 24 US areas, aged about 18 to 100 years. Sequencing used immunoSEQ multiplex PCR; TCRdb keeps in-frame clones, though not all of them. The sample shows fewer than 400,000 clones, over 70% of them seen only once. Sequencing input: PBMCs or T cells enriched from blood (not recorded which). The chain is built from TRBV18 and TRBJ1-2, with D possibly being TRBD1 (5 bases). This TCR derives from a man aged 25 to 45 who had recovered from COVID-19. The CDR3 reads CASSPPGGARGGYTF. For the CDR3, the DNA is TGTGCCAGCTCACCACCGGGAGGGGCGAGAGGCGGCTACACCTTC.